This entry describes one T cell receptor (beta chain). Its target is not known. The time point denotes: week 23, last vaccination. Topical imiquimod accompanied each vaccine dose, which consisted of 300 ug of mutant IDH1 20-mer peptide. These data originate in a study of a mutant IDH1 vaccine in newly diagnosed glioma. Generated by immunoSEQ multiplex PCR, the TCRdb table keeps only in-frame clones and is missing some. The sample consists of approximately 82,000 clones, approximately 85% of them appearing once. The CDR3 is 19 residues long. The germline gives CDR1 SGHRS, CDR2 YFSETQ. Trimming cost V 1 base and J 0 bases; bases outside gene matches: 8.

The receptor was isolated from a man aged 25-45 years with glioma. Some clones in this sample may be carry-over from other donors' samples. The chain links TRBV5-1 to TRBJ2-1, with 12 bases matching TRBD2. This specimen consisted of PBMCs, obtained from a glioma patient whose treatment included an IDH1 peptide vaccine. The CDR3 DNA is TGCGCCAGCAGCTTGTTACTAGCGGGAGGACGGAGCTCCTACAATGAGCAGTTCTTC. Residues: CASSLLLAGGRSSYNEQFF.